Below are 18 T cell receptor beta chains sequenced from a single sample in a study of T-cell memory formation after mild COVID-19 (dated by TCRdb to the early 2020s). Receptor amplification or capture employed 5' RACE. Sequencing relied on an Illumina NovaSeq 6000. The public reads were run again by TCRdb, first through fastp at Q25 and then through MiXCR, and only productive beta chains were kept. Under each unique CDR3 protein, matching rows form one entry showing the most common genes and DNA. The sample table holds 350,000 to 450,000 distinct CDR3 sequences, of which approximately 14% were seen once. The ten largest clonotypes hold roughly 22% of the sample. Material for sequencing was PBMCs or a T cell subset sorted from them (not recorded which). The receptor source for this set is a man between 18 and 35 years old who had mild COVID-19 (a few samples of this study predate the infection). The sample titles of this study are shuffled in the database, so cell type and time point are left out; the donor was told from shared clones.

The V call is TRBV12-3 or TRBV12-4, the J call TRBJ1-5, with D perhaps TRBD1 (5 bases). The V end lost 8 bases, the J end lost 7 bases, and 12 bases lay between the germline ends. CDR3 length: 12 amino acids. The CDR3 DNA sequence: TGTGCCAGCGGCCTTCAGGGCCAGCCCCAGCATTTT. Translating it yields CASGLQGQPQHF.

There are a few counts of this clonotype. The V gene is TRBV5-1, the J gene TRBJ1-3, with 10 positions matching TRBD1. The CDR3 covers 15 residues. V shed 4 bases, J shed 7 bases, and the junction held 8 bases outside the gene matches. CDR1 SGHRS and CDR2 YFSETQ come from the germline V gene. CDR3 in DNA: TGCGCCAGCAGCCAGATGGGACAGGGGCTGAACACCATATATTTT. This sequence encodes CASSQMGQGLNTIYF.

CDR3 nucleotides: TGCAGCGTTGAGGGCACCCGTGGAGATACGCAGTATTTT. Protein product: CSVEGTRGDTQYF. The rearrangement joins TRBV29-1 to TRBJ2-3; no firm D call. CDR3 length equals 13 residues. The germline V and J ends were trimmed by 3 bases and 5 bases, with 12 bases remaining between them. Germline V gene data show CDR1 as SQVTM and CDR2 as ANQGSEA.

This clonotype was detected only a few times. J is TRBJ1-2 and V is TRBV20-1; 9 positions match TRBD1. This CDR3 is 15 amino acids long. Germline trimming cut 4 bases from V and 4 bases from J; bases unmatched to any gene: 10. The germline CDR1 and CDR2 sequences are DFQATT and SNEGSKA (reference sequence). The CDR3 is CSATPVLTGGYGYTF. The CDR3 nucleotides are TGCAGTGCTACCCCGGTACTGACAGGGGGCTATGGCTACACCTTC.

This chain joins TRBV21-1 and TRBJ2-7; the D call TRBD1 from the table was never checked on the DNA. TRBV21-1 is deemed a pseudogene. The CDR3 consists of 13 residues. The CDR3 nucleotides read TGTGCCAGCAGCAAAGCGCTCAGGGCCCCCTGGTACGTC. Amino acid sequence: CASSKALRAPWYV.

The chain recombines TRBV15 with TRBJ2-7, with D hard to call. Germline loops: CDR1 LNHNV, CDR2 YYDKDF (reference sequence). V was trimmed by 0 bases and J by 3 bases, leaving 3 bases between them. CDR3 length equals 12 residues. CDR3 residues: CATSRDSYEQYF. CDR3 DNA sequence: TGTGCCACCAGCAGAGATAGCTACGAGCAGTACTTC.

This rearrangement joins TRBV11-2 to TRBJ1-2; no firm D call. The length of the CDR3 is 18 residues. Germline CDR1 and CDR2: SGHAT and FQNNGV. The V end lost 5 bases, the J end lost 0 bases, and 22 bases lay between the germline ends. The CDR3 bases are TGTGCCAGCAGCCCTATGGGAAAACGGTCTCCTCCTAACTATGGCTACACCTTC. Translating gives CASSPMGKRSPPNYGYTF. The entire variable domain, with the rest obtained from reference TRBV11-2 and TRBJ1-2, is as follows: EAGVAQSPRYKIIEKRQSVAFWCNPISGHATLYWYQQILGQGPKLLIQFQNNGVVDDSQLPKDRFSAERLKGVDSTLKIQPAKLEDSAVYLCASSPMGKRSPPNYGYTFGSGTRLTVV.

The chain has TRBV10-3 and TRBJ2-7; D may be TRBD2 (5 bases). Germline assignment: CDR1 ENHRY and CDR2 SYGVKD. The ends were cut back, 8 bases at V and 4 bases at J, with 9 bases in the middle. This CDR3 spans 11 amino acids. The CDR3 coding sequence is TGTGCCATCGCCCGGACTTACGAGCAGTACTTC. Translation gives CAIARTYEQYF.

This clonotype has a handful of counts. The chain combines TRBV7-2 with TRBJ1-1; no clear D. The germline V and J ends were trimmed by 6 bases and 8 bases, with 10 bases remaining between them. The CDR3 loop spans 11 amino acids. Germline loops: CDR1 SGHTA, CDR2 FQGNSA. The CDR3 coding sequence is TGTGCCAGCAGTCATACGGAGGAAGCTTTCTTT. It encodes CASSHTEEAFF.

This clonotype was picked up many times. This chain connects TRBV29-1 to TRBJ1-2, with D maybe TRBD1 (6 bases). This CDR3 contains 17 residues. Per the germline V gene, CDR1 is SQVTM and CDR2 is ANQGSEA. V lost 5 bases and J 4 bases, leaving 26 bases between the germline ends. CDR3 nucleotide sequence: TGCAGCGTTCCAGACCTCGTCGCGGGGAGGGGGTTCTATGGCTACACCTTC. This codes for CSVPDLVAGRGFYGYTF.

The DNA of the CDR3 is TGTGCCAGCAGTACGTTGACCGACCGCGGGGTTGAAGCTTTCTTT. Protein product: CASSTLTDRGVEAFF. The rearrangement links TRBV7-9 to TRBJ1-1; D remains ambiguous. The CDR3 totals 15 residues. Germline V gene lookup returns CDR1 SEHNR and CDR2 FQNEAQ (reference sequence). Trimming took off 6 bases at V and 7 bases at J, with 21 bases between the two ends.

The chain employs TRBV7-9 and TRBJ2-7; D is perhaps TRBD2 (5 bases). V lost 3 bases, J lost 2 bases, and 14 bases lay in between. CDR1 and CDR2 (germline): SEHNR, FQNEAQ (reference sequence). The CDR3 has 15 residues. Here the CDR3 DNA reads TGTGCCAGCAGCTTGCTTCCTAGCAGAGCCTACGAGCAGTACTTC. This codes for CASSLLPSRAYEQYF.

This chain connects TRBV20-1 to TRBJ1-2, with D unclear. Trimming removed 1 base at V and 4 bases at J, with 13 bases between. Germline values: CDR1 DFQATT, CDR2 SNEGSKA (reference sequence). The CDR3 sequence is 14 residues long. As DNA, the CDR3 is TGCAGTGCTAGAGCGGAAAGGAGCCTCTATGGCTACACCTTC. Amino acid sequence: CSARAERSLYGYTF.

This clonotype has at least ten counts. The chain recombines TRBV7-6 with TRBJ2-1; 7 nucleotides match TRBD2. Trimming removed 3 bases from V and 4 bases from J; junction bases left unmatched: 3. This CDR3 region has 14 residues. Germline CDR1 and CDR2: SGHVS and FNYEAQ. DNA of the CDR3: TGTGCCAGCAGCTTCGGGGGGAGTTACAATGAGCAGTTCTTC. It translates to CASSFGGSYNEQFF.

This chain uses TRBV18 with TRBJ1-2; unclear D gene. This CDR3 region has 13 residues. V lost 5 bases and J lost 8, with 15 bases in between. From germline, CDR1 is KGHSH and CDR2 LQKENI. In DNA form, the CDR3 reads TGTGCCAGCTCAATCGACATTATTGGGGGCTACACCTTC. Its translation is CASSIDIIGGYTF.

This clonotype was counted many times. V and J are TRBV5-1 and TRBJ2-3; TRBD2 matches 7 bases. With V trimmed by 0 bases and J by 0 bases, 4 bases remained unmatched. Germline-derived CDR1 and CDR2 are SGHRS and YFSETQ. The CDR3 consists of 16 residues. CDR3 sequence: CASSLGLALSTDTQYF. The DNA of the CDR3 is TGCGCCAGCAGCTTGGGACTAGCCCTGAGCACAGATACGCAGTATTTT.

The sample holds a few counts of this clonotype. The rearrangement joins TRBV21-1 to TRBJ1-1; the DNA was not compared with TRBD1, the D call given in the table. TRBV21-1 is a pseudogene locus. The CDR3 consists of 18 residues. CDR3 region: CASSNEIEGSRGLAEAFF. The CDR3 nucleotides read TGTGCCAGCAGCAACGAAATTGAGGGATCCAGGGGGTTGGCTGAAGCTTTCTTT.

The V gene is TRBV7-2, the J gene TRBJ2-5; D is possibly TRBD2 (6 bases). The V end lost 3 bases, the J end lost 5 bases, and 10 bases lay between the germline ends. This CDR3 has 13 amino acids. The germline gives CDR1 SGHTA, CDR2 FQGNSA. The CDR3 DNA follows: TGTGCCAGCAGCTTCGCAGGGAGGGAGACCCAGTACTTC. Translated: CASSFAGRETQYF.